The 16 T cell receptor beta chains reported below all come from one sample, sequenced in a study of blood T cells in healthy people across ages. A sample-barcoded 5' primer and a J-beta primer mix were used in a second PCR of about 6 to 12 cycles. TCRdb processed the 5' RACE reads anew with MiXCR; each CDR3 protein has one entry. Seen here are 1.5 million to 2 million distinct CDR3 sequences, around 48% observed once, and the top ten hold 2% to 2.5%. Sequencing input: blood. The source of these receptors is a middle-aged woman in good health.

The table lists this clonotype with a few counts. The V gene is TRBV27, the J gene TRBJ2-6; 11 bases align to TRBD1. The ends lost 5 bases at V and 0 bases at J; junction bases unmatched: 3. This CDR3 is 17 amino acids long. Looked up from germline, CDR1 is MNHEY and CDR2 is SMNVEV (reference sequence). The CDR3 spells CASSPGQGDSGANVLTF. The CDR3 DNA sequence: TGTGCCAGCAGTCCGGGACAGGGGGACTCTGGGGCCAACGTCCTGACTTTC.

The chain uses TRBV29-1 and TRBJ2-1; perhaps TRBD2 as D (7 bases). Germline CDR1 reads SQVTM; CDR2 reads ANQGSEA. The CDR3 runs 12 residues. V lost 5 bases to trimming and J lost 8 bases, with 13 bases between them. The CDR3 reads CSVNPGGYEQFF. The CDR3, as DNA: TGCAGCGTTAACCCGGGGGGCTATGAGCAGTTCTTC.

The chain recombines TRBV6-2 or TRBV6-3 with TRBJ2-7, with D perhaps TRBD1 (5 bases). The germline gives CDR1 MNHEY, CDR2 SVGEGT. V lost 4 bases and J lost 1, with 17 bases in between. The CDR3 runs 16 residues. DNA of the CDR3: TGTGCCAGCAGTTCAAATTCCAGGACATATTCCTACGAGCAGTACTTC. It is translated as CASSSNSRTYSYEQYF.

The J gene is TRBJ2-5, the V gene TRBV29-1, with D maybe TRBD2 (6 bases). The length of the CDR3 is 12 residues. V lost 4 bases and J 5 bases, leaving 11 bases between the germline ends. The germline V gene encodes CDR1 SQVTM and CDR2 ANQGSEA. The CDR3 sequence: CSVVEGRETQYF. In DNA, the CDR3 is TGCAGCGTTGTTGAGGGGAGGGAGACCCAGTACTTC.

This clonotype was found a few times. The chain links TRBV6-2 or TRBV6-3 to TRBJ2-5; no clear D gene. There are 14 residues in the CDR3. Per the germline V gene, CDR1 is MNHEY and CDR2 is SVGEGT. Trimming shortened V by 7 bases and J by 6 bases, and 18 bases separated the two germline ends. For the CDR3, the DNA is TGTGCCAGCACTCACCGGCCAGCCGTAAAGACCCAGTACTTC. It is translated as CASTHRPAVKTQYF.

CDR3 protein: CASSLTGVLNYGYTF. The CDR3 bases are TGTGCCAGCAGTTTGACAGGGGTACTTAACTATGGCTACACCTTC. The V call is TRBV27, the J call TRBJ1-2; TRBD1 matches 8 bases. The CDR3 has 15 amino acids. Germline V gene lookup returns CDR1 MNHEY and CDR2 SMNVEV (reference sequence). V gave up 3 bases and J gave up 1 base; unmatched junction bases: 4.

V is TRBV14 and J is TRBJ2-1; 9 nucleotides line up with TRBD1. The CDR3 sequence is 16 residues long. Germline V gives CDR1 SGHDN, CDR2 FVKESK. With 2 bases clipped from V and 4 bases from J, the junction kept 6 bases outside the gene matches. Written as DNA, the CDR3 is TGTGCCAGCAGCCAACGAGGGACAGGGTCGTACAATGAGCAGTTCTTC. Its translation: CASSQRGTGSYNEQFF. The variable domain in full, with the rest retrieved from reference TRBV14 and TRBJ2-1, is EAGVTQFPSHSVIEKGQTVTLRCDPISGHDNLYWYRRVMGKEIKFLLHFVKESKQDESGMPNNRFLAERTGGTYSTLKVQPAELEDSGVYFCASSQRGTGSYNEQFFGPGTRLTVL.

This CDR3 reads CASSRAVGSYNEQFF. The CDR3 DNA sequence: TGTGCCAGCAGTAGGGCAGTGGGCAGCTACAATGAGCAGTTCTTC. This chain connects TRBV27 to TRBJ2-1; D unresolved. The V gene lost 5 bases and the J gene lost 3 bases, with 14 bases spanning the gap. Germline V lookup: CDR1 MNHEY, CDR2 SMNVEV (reference sequence). The CDR3 totals 15 residues.

The chain uses TRBV28 and TRBJ1-5, with D possibly being TRBD1 (6 bases). Germline V gene data show CDR1 as MDHEN and CDR2 as SYDVKM. CDR3 size: 14 residues. V gave up 10 bases and J gave up 0 bases, with 13 bases separating them. CDR3 loop: CATLTGASNQPQHF. The CDR3 DNA follows: TGTGCCACCCTCACGGGGGCTAGCAATCAGCCCCAGCATTTT.

The J gene is TRBJ2-6, the V gene TRBV4-2; D possibly matches TRBD1 or TRBD2 (6 bases each). This CDR3 is 18 amino acids long. Germline loops: CDR1 LGHNA, CDR2 YNFKEQ. V was trimmed by 1 base and J by 3 bases, leaving 16 bases between them. CDR3 region: CASSQALEGGLGANVLTF. CDR3 in DNA: TGTGCCAGCAGCCAAGCCCTCGAGGGGGGTCTTGGGGCCAACGTCCTGACTTTC.

This clonotype was detected only a few times. The chain links TRBV10-3 to TRBJ2-7; 7 bases align to TRBD2. CDR3 length equals 16 residues. V lost 0 bases and J lost 0; bases outside the gene matches: 5. Germline V gene lookup returns CDR1 ENHRY and CDR2 SYGVKD. The DNA for the CDR3 is TGTGCCATCAGTGAGTCGGGTAGGACTAGCTCCTACGAGCAGTACTTC. It translates to CAISESGRTSSYEQYF.

This chain joins TRBV5-4 and TRBJ2-5; TRBD1 aligns across 9 bases. The CDR3 runs 17 residues. V shed 3 bases and J 7 bases; nucleotides not matched to a gene: 16. Per germline, CDR1 SGHNT and CDR2 YYREEE (reference sequence). DNA of the CDR3: TGTGCCAGCAGCTCAGTTTCGACAGGGGGTGGAATATGGACCCAGTACTTC. This encodes CASSSVSTGGGIWTQYF.

The rearrangement joins TRBV6-1 to TRBJ2-4; 7 bases map to TRBD2. The DNA end is a closer match to TRBJ2-7, so the J assignment may be wrong. The CDR3 has 16 residues. Germline V gene lookup returns CDR1 MNHNS and CDR2 SASEGT. The CDR3: CASSKSTSLAAYEQYF. The CDR3 nucleotides are TGTGCCAGCAGTAAGTCCACCTCGCTAGCGGCCTACGAGCAGTACTTC.

The chain links TRBV14 to TRBJ2-5; maybe TRBD1 (6 bases). The J call may be incorrect, as the DNA end agrees better with TRBJ2-7. In germline, CDR1 is SGHDN, CDR2 FVKESK. The CDR3 runs to 13 residues. Written as DNA, the CDR3 is TGTGCCAGCAGCCAAACAGGGTGGTACGAGCAGTACTTC. Translation gives CASSQTGWYEQYF.

This chain uses TRBV20-1 with TRBJ2-3, with D perhaps given as TRBD1 or TRBD2 (5 bases each). Per germline, CDR1 DFQATT and CDR2 SNEGSKA (reference sequence). CDR3 length equals 13 residues. V gave up 5 bases and J gave up 0 bases, with 9 bases separating them. CDR3 in DNA: TGCAGTGCTTCCGGGACCAGCACAGATACGCAGTATTTT. It encodes CSASGTSTDTQYF.

The rearrangement joins TRBV4-2 to TRBJ1-6; D is unresolved. Trimming removed 2 bases at V and 10 bases at J, with 12 bases between. The germline gives CDR1 LGHNA, CDR2 YNFKEQ. CDR3 length: 14 residues. The CDR3 DNA reads TGTGCCAGCAGCCAAATCACCGTTGAATCACCCCTCCACTTT. Its protein product is CASSQITVESPLHF.